The 27 T cell receptor beta chains below were found in one sample sequenced in a study of shared clonotypes between healthy human individuals. The data were produced by immunoSEQ multiplex PCR, yet TCRdb's version contains in-frame clones alone and is incomplete. The sample has 1.5 million to 2.5 million clones, approximately 95% seen once. It was CD45RO-negative cells, positively selected for CCR7, that made up naive CD8 cells, with terminally differentiated effector memory CD45RA+ cells excluded. The specimen sequenced was naive CD8+ T cells sorted from blood. The source of these receptors is a man in his late teens or twenties in good health.

As for this clone: Other DNA sequences in this specimen translate into the identical CDR3. V gene TRBV6-6 combines with J gene TRBJ2-3; D is unresolved. The germline V and J ends were trimmed by 1 base and 2 bases, with 7 bases remaining between them. Germline-derived CDR1 and CDR2 are MNHNY and SVGAGI (reference sequence). The CDR3 has 14 residues. The CDR3 protein is CASSYLESTDTQYF. The CDR3 DNA follows: TGTGCCAGCAGTTACTTAGAATCCACAGATACGCAGTATTTT.

V is TRBV5-4 and J is TRBJ2-2; the D gene could be TRBD1 or TRBD2 (6 bases each). Germline V lookup: CDR1 SGHNT, CDR2 YYREEE (reference sequence). The CDR3 is 15 amino acids. Trimming removed 1 base from V and 4 bases from J, with 11 bases in between. The CDR3 here is CASSLWGALTGELFF. The CDR3 coding sequence is TGTGCCAGCAGCTTGTGGGGGGCGCTCACCGGGGAGCTGTTTTTT.

V usage is TRBV4-1 and J usage is TRBJ2-3, with 8 bases identical to TRBD1. Trimming at V came to 5 bases and at J to 2 bases, leaving 6 bases not matched to a gene. The CDR3 spans 15 residues. CDR1 is MGHRA and CDR2 is YSYEKL in the germline V gene. CDR3 loop: CASSYRQGSTDTQYF. CDR3 nucleotides: TGCGCCAGCAGCTACCGACAGGGGTCCACAGATACGCAGTATTTT.

CDR3 in amino acids: CASSHPREPETDTQYF. CDR3 coding DNA: TGTGCCAGCAGCCATCCCCGGGAACCCGAAACAGATACGCAGTATTTT. This chain links TRBV14 with TRBJ2-3; D is perhaps TRBD2 (5 bases). Germline V lookup: CDR1 SGHDN, CDR2 FVKESK. This CDR3 has 16 amino acids. Trimming stripped 3 bases from V and 3 bases from J, with 16 bases between.

The J gene is TRBJ2-7, the V gene TRBV13; D possibly matches TRBD1 or TRBD2 (5 bases each). Germline CDR1 is PRHDT and CDR2 is FYEKMQ (reference sequence). The CDR3 spans 15 residues. Trimming removed 6 bases from V and 1 base from J, with 16 bases in between. In nucleotides, the CDR3 is TGTGCCAGCAGTCCTAGCACTAGGGGATCCTACGAGCAGTACTTC. Translated, it gives CASSPSTRGSYEQYF.

The DNA of the CDR3 is TGTGCCAGCAGCCCAGCGGGACAGGGTGAGGAAAAACTGTTTTTT. Translating it yields CASSPAGQGEEKLFF. J is TRBJ1-4 and V is TRBV13; 9 positions agree with TRBD1. This CDR3 comprises 15 residues. The ends lost 5 bases at V and 8 bases at J; junction bases unmatched: 9. Germline values: CDR1 PRHDT, CDR2 FYEKMQ (reference sequence).

The chain couples TRBV11-2 to TRBJ2-7; D may be TRBD1 (5 bases). Germline CDR1 reads SGHAT; CDR2 reads FQNNGV. The V gene lost 3 bases and the J gene lost 4 bases, with 10 bases spanning the gap. The CDR3 loop spans 13 amino acids. CDR3 DNA: TGTGCCAGCAGCTTTGAAGGGGATTACGAGCAGTACTTC. It is translated as CASSFEGDYEQYF.

V usage is TRBV28 and J usage is TRBJ2-3, with 10 bases identical to TRBD2. The germline gives CDR1 MDHEN, CDR2 SYDVKM. This CDR3 is built from 15 residues. V lost 7 bases, J lost 2 bases, and 6 bases stayed unmatched. The CDR3 nucleotides are TGTGCCAGCAAAGTAGCGGGGGGCTTCACAGATACGCAGTATTTT. The encoded protein is CASKVAGGFTDTQYF.

The gene calls are TRBV27 and TRBJ2-2; 7 nucleotides match TRBD1. The CDR3 is made up of 15 amino acids. The J segment lost 5 bases and the V segment lost 5 bases, leaving 8 bases of the junction unmatched. Germline CDR1 MNHEY, CDR2 SMNVEV (reference sequence). CDR3: CASSPVQGVTGELFF. The CDR3 DNA reads TGTGCCAGCAGTCCTGTGCAGGGGGTGACCGGGGAGCTGTTTTTT.

This clone has just one count. The chain links TRBV6-6 to TRBJ1-5; TRBD1 might be the D (5 bases). Germline CDR1 reads MNHNY; CDR2 reads SVGAGI (reference sequence). V dropped 11 bases and J dropped 7 bases, with 18 bases sitting between them. This CDR3 is built from 13 residues. In DNA form, the CDR3 reads TGTGCCGCCTGGGCAGGGTCAGGGCAGCCCCAGCATTTT. This translates into CAAWAGSGQPQHF.

The chain uses TRBV7-9 and TRBJ2-3; 12 nucleotides line up with TRBD2. Per germline, CDR1 SEHNR and CDR2 FQNEAQ (reference sequence). The CDR3 length is 17 residues. V lost 0 bases, J lost 2 bases, and 3 bases stayed unmatched. CDR3 sequence: CASSLAASGGDTDTQYF. The CDR3 bases are TGTGCCAGCAGCTTAGCGGCTAGCGGGGGGGACACAGATACGCAGTATTTT.

J is TRBJ2-5 and V is TRBV6-5; D possibly matches TRBD1 or TRBD2 (6 bases each). CDR3 length equals 15 residues. V lost 4 bases and J 5 bases, leaving 17 bases between the germline ends. Germline CDR1 is MNHEY and CDR2 is SVGAGI. DNA of the CDR3: TGTGCCAGCAGTTTGTCCGGGGGCTATGGGGAGACCCAGTACTTC. Its translation is CASSLSGGYGETQYF.

The rearrangement joins TRBV15 to TRBJ2-7; D is unresolved. V shed 1 base and J shed 6 bases, with 13 bases lying between them. The CDR3 is 14 residues long. Germline V lookup: CDR1 LNHNV, CDR2 YYDKDF (reference sequence). The DNA for the CDR3 is TGTGCCACCAGCAGAGTTCCACCCTTCACCGAGCAGTACTTC. Amino acid sequence: CATSRVPPFTEQYF.

The chain links TRBV6-5 to TRBJ1-4; 10 bases are a match to TRBD1. Looked up from germline, CDR1 is MNHEY and CDR2 is SVGAGI. Unmatched junction bases numbered 4, after V lost 5 bases and J lost 7 bases. This CDR3 spans 14 amino acids. The CDR3 reads CASSPGQGFEKLFF. For the CDR3, the DNA is TGTGCCAGCAGTCCGGGACAGGGGTTTGAAAAACTGTTTTTT.

This clone occurred once. Other nucleotide sequences in the sample specify the same CDR3. The V and J genes are TRBV5-6 and TRBJ2-7; no clear D gene. Trimming pared 0 bases from V and 0 bases from J, leaving 7 bases between. The CDR3 contains 14 residues. CDR1 is SGHDT, CDR2 YYEEEE, per germline. For the CDR3, the DNA is TGTGCCAGCAGCTTGGGAGGATCCTCCTACGAGCAGTACTTC. It specifies CASSLGGSSYEQYF.

This rearrangement joins TRBV6-6 to TRBJ2-7; the match to TRBD2 covers 7 bases. The CDR3 is 16 amino acids. The V gene end was trimmed by 6 bases and the J gene end by 4 bases; junction bases not matched to a gene: 15. From germline, CDR1 is MNHNY and CDR2 SVGAGI (reference sequence). CDR3 nucleotide sequence: TGTGCCAGCAGCAGTGCACTTCCCCGGGAGGAGTACGAGCAGTACTTC. It encodes CASSSALPREEYEQYF.

The V gene is TRBV4-3, the J gene TRBJ2-7, with unresolved D. The CDR3 sequence is 17 residues long. The V end was cut by 0 bases, the J end by 4 bases, with 19 bases between. The germline CDR1 and CDR2 sequences are LGHNA and YSLEER. The CDR3 spells CASSQDHWAPPTYEQYF. In DNA, the CDR3 is TGCGCCAGCAGCCAAGATCATTGGGCGCCACCAACTTACGAGCAGTACTTC.

The rearrangement links TRBV27 to TRBJ2-5; TRBD1 aligns across 10 bases. Germline values: CDR1 MNHEY, CDR2 SMNVEV (reference sequence). The junction had 13 bases not matched to a gene; V was cut back by 6 bases and J by 3 bases. The CDR3 consists of 17 residues. The CDR3 DNA reads as TGTGCCAGCAGCCACTCTCCCGGGACAGGGGACAAAGAGACCCAGTACTTC. Protein: CASSHSPGTGDKETQYF.

With regard to this clone: The sample holds other DNA sequences that translate to the same CDR3. This sequence joins TRBV5-4 and TRBJ2-7; no reliable D call. Germline V gene lookup returns CDR1 SGHNT and CDR2 YYREEE (reference sequence). Trimming took off 1 base at V and 3 bases at J, with 5 bases between the two ends. There are 12 residues in the CDR3. DNA of the CDR3: TGTGCCAGCAGCTTGTCGGGCTACGAGCAGTACTTC. Residues: CASSLSGYEQYF.

The chain combines TRBV2 with TRBJ2-2; no definite D call. The CDR3 consists of 15 residues. Germline V CDR1 and CDR2: SNHLY, FYNNEI. V lost 2 bases and J lost 4, with 11 bases in between. The CDR3 protein is CASSETSWLTGELFF. DNA of the CDR3: TGTGCCAGCAGTGAAACAAGCTGGCTCACCGGGGAGCTGTTTTTT.

This clone is a singleton in its sample. The gene calls are TRBV2 and TRBJ2-7, with 7 positions matching TRBD1. Germline CDR1 reads SNHLY; CDR2 reads FYNNEI. This CDR3 has 14 residues. V trimming: 4 bases; J trimming: 7 bases; junction bases outside the gene matches: 10. The CDR3 here is CASSAGQLLLEQYF. As DNA, the CDR3 is TGTGCCAGCAGTGCGGGACAGCTGCTCCTTGAGCAGTACTTC.

The chain is built from TRBV28 and TRBJ1-2; 10 bases match TRBD1. Germline lookup yields CDR1 MDHEN and CDR2 SYDVKM. J was trimmed by 2 bases and V by 3 bases; bases with no gene match: 6. This CDR3 comprises 16 residues. CDR3 region: CASSFPGTGVNYGYTF. CDR3 DNA: TGTGCCAGCAGTTTCCCTGGGACAGGGGTAAACTATGGCTACACCTTC.

The chain links TRBV6-1 to TRBJ2-7, with D unresolved. Looked up from germline, CDR1 is MNHNS and CDR2 is SASEGT. CDR3 length: 12 amino acids. Trimming took off 11 bases at V and 0 bases at J, with 11 bases between the two ends. Here the CDR3 reads CASQPNSYEQYF. The CDR3 DNA is TGTGCCTCGCAGCCTAACTCCTACGAGCAGTACTTC.

The V gene is TRBV2, the J gene TRBJ1-1; 7 bases line up with TRBD1. Trimming took 3 bases from V and 0 from J; bases not matched to a gene: 4. The germline V gene encodes CDR1 SNHLY and CDR2 FYNNEI. The CDR3 is made up of 15 amino acids. The CDR3 loop reads CASSDSTGVNTEAFF. CDR3 nucleotide sequence: TGTGCCAGCAGTGACAGTACAGGGGTGAACACTGAAGCTTTCTTT.

The chain combines TRBV10-1 with TRBJ2-1, with TRBD2 as a possible D gene (5 bases). The CDR3 extends over 16 amino acids. Trimming removed 4 bases at V and 6 bases at J, with 19 bases between. Germline CDR1 and CDR2: WNHNN and SYGVQD (reference sequence). CDR3 coding DNA: TGCGCCAGCAGTGCCCTCGGGATTCAAGCCCCCAATGAGCAGTTCTTC. This encodes CASSALGIQAPNEQFF.

J is TRBJ1-4 and V is TRBV27; D ambiguous. This CDR3 has 14 residues. The germline V and J ends were trimmed by 0 bases and 7 bases, with 9 bases remaining between them. In germline, CDR1 is MNHEY, CDR2 SMNVEV (reference sequence). This CDR3 is CASSLSSSFEKLFF. In DNA, the CDR3 is TGTGCCAGCAGTTTATCATCTAGCTTTGAAAAACTGTTTTTT. Variable domain in full (rest from reference TRBV27 and TRBJ1-4): EAQVTQNPRYLITVTGKKLTVTCSQNMNHEYMSWYRQDPGLGLRQIYYSMNVEVTDKGDVPEGYKVSRKEKRNFPLILESPSPNQTSLYFCASSLSSSFEKLFFGSGTQLSVL.

The chain couples TRBV28 to TRBJ2-3, with D possibly TRBD2 on 6 matching bases. Germline lookup yields CDR1 MDHEN and CDR2 SYDVKM. This CDR3 comprises 14 residues. Trimming removed 3 bases at V and 5 bases at J, with 12 bases between. The CDR3 DNA is TGTGCCAGCAGTTTTGGCGGGGTGGGAGATACGCAGTATTTT. Translated: CASSFGGVGDTQYF.